A single T cell receptor beta chain is shown here with its context. Its antigen is still unknown. A read error may account for a junction end that differs from germline. CDR3 size: 17 residues. Germline V gene data show CDR1 as MGHRA and CDR2 as YSYEKL. The data derive from a study of tumor and adjacent non-tumor tissue in lung cancer. Study-wide results and limits: TCR diversity was significantly greater in tumor than normal lung tissue.

The template was RNA from unsorted bulk tissue. Chemotherapy-naive patients with new lung cancer underwent thoracic surgery in China, August–November 2014. A modified ARM-PCR protocol with three rounds of nested PCR amplified TCRbeta. TCRdb reprocessed the multiplex PCR reads via MiXCR and lists one record per CDR3 protein. The table has about 80,000 distinct CDR3 sequences, 55% to 80% seen once. V usage is TRBV4-1 and J usage is TRBJ2-3; TRBD2 matches at 10 bases. The clonotype comes from a woman aged 40 to 49 with non-small cell lung cancer. Sequencing used lung tumor tissue. In DNA, the CDR3 is TGTGCCAGCAGCCAAGATGCAGCGGGAGGGCCTTTGGATACGCAGTGTTTT. Amino acids: CASSQDAAGGPLDTQCF.